This T cell receptor (beta chain) was sequenced during a study of blood T cells in healthy people across ages (dated by TCRdb to 2014 to 2015). At the level of the whole study: Template switching captured roughly one uniquely barcoded TCR beta cDNA molecule per two T cells in model experiments. Using deep sequencing normalized with unique cDNA molecular identifiers, the study measured how TCR beta repertoire diversity changes with age. Donors were grouped into four age groups: young (average approximately 15 years), middle-aged (less than 40), aged (about 60) and long-lived (around 80). Donors of different ages were randomly distributed across sequencing lanes to avoid experimental bias. The study analyzed two additional independent replicas of 1 million unique cDNA reads from the same blood draw for two donors, one aged 18 to 29 and one aged 80 or older.

Measured from the cysteine to the phenylalanine, the CDR3 is 13 residues long. The DNA shown is the 39-base CDR3, in frame from base 1. Trimming at the junction amounts to 2 bases on V and 8 bases on J, and the germline ends lie 12 bases apart. The germline V gene (reference sequence) provides CDR1 MNHNY and CDR2 SVGAGI. The library was built by means of 5' RACE. TCRdb shows the sequencer as Illumina HiSeq 2500. A second PCR of roughly 7 to 11 cycles was run with a J-beta primer mix and a sample-barcoded 5' primer. A unique molecular identifier was introduced onto each TCR beta cDNA molecule by a template-switch 5' adaptor carrying 12 random nucleotides. Each sample yielded at least 2.5 million CDR3-containing paired-end reads. All of the RNA was converted into first-strand cDNA using the Mint cDNA synthesis kit, with a TRBC-specific oligonucleotide serving as the primer. After uracil-DNA glycosylase treatment, a first 18-cycle PCR used universal primers M1SS and BC2_uni_R on all cDNA. The authors processed their data as follows. Normalization of each sample was performed by random selection of 1 million high-quality reads, each carrying a distinct molecular identifier. Reads sharing molecular identifiers were discarded rather than binned into consensus sequences. MiTCR, set to a Q25 quality threshold and the strictest error-elimination algorithm, was used for CDR3 identification, clonotype clustering and error correction. Lower-bound total TCR beta diversity was estimated with a nonparametric unseen species model using Euler transformation. TCRdb redid the processing of the public reads, applying fastp at Q25 and MiXCR, and retained in-frame beta chains. Rows with one shared CDR3 protein collapse into an entry with the most common genes and DNA. For this entry, the V and J calls and clone size follow TCRdb and not the study's own pipeline. This sample has roughly 1,800,000 distinct CDR3 sequences in its table, and approximately 50% of those were observed once. The ten largest clones take up less than 2.5% of the sample.

A remark on this clonotype: The antigen this receptor binds is unknown. Base qualities were left out, and no much larger clone turns up one base away.

The donors were under 40 Caucasian individuals from Russia, aged roughly 6 to 90 years, who were systemically healthy. Ten milliliters of peripheral blood were drawn from each donor into EDTA-treated Vacutainer tubes. Ficoll-Paque density-gradient centrifugation was used to isolate PBMCs, with at least 7 million per sample. Trizol reagent was used to extract total RNA from the PBMCs, yielding at least 5 micrograms per sample. The percentages of naive CD45RAhigh/CD27high T cells were determined by flow cytometry on a PBMC aliquot from every donor. The paper's findings and limits, for the study overall: Estimates of total diversity from one million sequenced T cells were regarded as lower bounds and underestimates. Compared with the aged group, the long-lived group had more naive CD4+ T cells, fewer expanded clones and increased TCR diversity, suggesting age selection. Donor CMV infection status was unknown, potentially confounding age-related changes in expanded clonotypes. Bulk unsorted PBMC profiling prevented conclusive comparison of naive and antigen-experienced compartments. Observed TCR beta diversity per million T cells fell roughly linearly with age, and a significant reduction was already apparent by age around 36. A strong correlation was found between observed TCR beta diversity and the percentage of naive T cells measured by flow cytometry.

This TCR derives from a woman in her forties in good health. The chain is encoded by TRBV6-6 joined to TRBJ2-5, with the D gene too uncertain to name. The material sequenced was blood. The DNA is as follows: TGTGCCAGCAGTTACGGGGTAGCAGGCACCCAGTACTTC. Its translation is CASSYGVAGTQYF.